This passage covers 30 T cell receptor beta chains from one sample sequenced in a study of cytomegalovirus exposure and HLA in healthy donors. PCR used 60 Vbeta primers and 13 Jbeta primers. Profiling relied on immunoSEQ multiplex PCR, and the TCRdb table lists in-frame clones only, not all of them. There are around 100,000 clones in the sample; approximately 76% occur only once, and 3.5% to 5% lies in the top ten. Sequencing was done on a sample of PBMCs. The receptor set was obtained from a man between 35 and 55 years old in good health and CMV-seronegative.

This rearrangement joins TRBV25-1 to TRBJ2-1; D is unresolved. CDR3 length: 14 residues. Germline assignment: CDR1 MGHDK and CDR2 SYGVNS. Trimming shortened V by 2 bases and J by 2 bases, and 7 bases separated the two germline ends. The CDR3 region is CASSEMATYNEQFF. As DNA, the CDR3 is TGTGCCAGCAGTGAAATGGCCACCTACAATGAGCAGTTCTTC.

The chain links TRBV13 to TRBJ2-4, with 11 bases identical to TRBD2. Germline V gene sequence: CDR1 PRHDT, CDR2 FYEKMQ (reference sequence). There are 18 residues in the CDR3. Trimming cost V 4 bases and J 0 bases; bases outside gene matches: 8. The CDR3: CASSSRLAGPIAKNIQYF. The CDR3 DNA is TGTGCCAGCAGCTCCCGACTAGCGGGACCGATAGCCAAAAACATTCAGTACTTC.

The DNA of the CDR3 is TGTGCCAGCAGCTTAGGGGTAGCGGGAGACAATGAGCAGTTCTTC. As protein: CASSLGVAGDNEQFF. The chain combines TRBV11-1 with TRBJ2-1; 9 nucleotides agree with TRBD2. The CDR3 has 15 residues. Germline CDR1 SGHAT, CDR2 FQDESV (reference sequence). J was trimmed by 5 bases and V by 1 base; bases with no gene match: 3.

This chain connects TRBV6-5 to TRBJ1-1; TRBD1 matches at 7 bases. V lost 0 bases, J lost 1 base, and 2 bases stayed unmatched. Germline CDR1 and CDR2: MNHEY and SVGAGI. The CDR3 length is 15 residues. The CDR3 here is CASSYSDRPNTEAFF. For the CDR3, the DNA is TGTGCCAGCAGTTACTCGGACAGGCCGAACACTGAAGCTTTCTTT.

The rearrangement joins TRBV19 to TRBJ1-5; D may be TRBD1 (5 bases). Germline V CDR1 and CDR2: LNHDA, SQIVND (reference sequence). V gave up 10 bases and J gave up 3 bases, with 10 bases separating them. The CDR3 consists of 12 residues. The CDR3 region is CATRQPNQPQHF. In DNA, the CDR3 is TGTGCCACCAGACAGCCCAATCAGCCCCAGCATTTT.

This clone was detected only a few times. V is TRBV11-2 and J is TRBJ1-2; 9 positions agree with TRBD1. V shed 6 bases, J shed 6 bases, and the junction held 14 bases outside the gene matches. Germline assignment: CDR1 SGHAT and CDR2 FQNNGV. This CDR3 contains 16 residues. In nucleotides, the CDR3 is TGTGCCAGCAGACCCTTGGACAGGGGCTTGTTGGATGGCTACACCTTC. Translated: CASRPLDRGLLDGYTF. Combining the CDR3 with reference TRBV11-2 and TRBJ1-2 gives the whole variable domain EAGVAQSPRYKIIEKRQSVAFWCNPISGHATLYWYQQILGQGPKLLIQFQNNGVVDDSQLPKDRFSAERLKGVDSTLKIQPAKLEDSAVYLCASRPLDRGLLDGYTFGSGTRLTVV.

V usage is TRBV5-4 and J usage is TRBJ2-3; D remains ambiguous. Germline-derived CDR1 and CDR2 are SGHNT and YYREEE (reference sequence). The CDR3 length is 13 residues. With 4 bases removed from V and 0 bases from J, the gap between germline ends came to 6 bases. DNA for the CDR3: TGTGCCAGCAGCCCGTATAGCACAGATACGCAGTATTTT. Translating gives CASSPYSTDTQYF.

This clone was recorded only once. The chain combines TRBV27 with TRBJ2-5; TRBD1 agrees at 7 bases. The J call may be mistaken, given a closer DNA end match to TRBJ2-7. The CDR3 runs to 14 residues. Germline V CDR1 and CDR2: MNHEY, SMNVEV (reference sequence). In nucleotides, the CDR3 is TGTGCCAGCAGTGCGGCGGACAGGACCCGCGAGCAGTACTTC. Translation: CASSAADRTREQYF.

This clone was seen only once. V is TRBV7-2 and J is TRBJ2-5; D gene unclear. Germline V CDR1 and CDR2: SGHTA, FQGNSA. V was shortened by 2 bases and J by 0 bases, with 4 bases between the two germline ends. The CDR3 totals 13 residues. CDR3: CASSLNNQETQYF. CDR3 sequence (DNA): TGTGCCAGCAGCTTAAACAACCAAGAGACCCAGTACTTC. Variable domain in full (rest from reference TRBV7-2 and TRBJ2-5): GAGVSQSPSNKVTEKGKDVELRCDPISGHTALYWYRQSLGQGLEFLIYFQGNSAPDKSGLPSDRFSAERTGGSVSTLTIQRTQQEDSAVYLCASSLNNQETQYFGPGTRLLVL.

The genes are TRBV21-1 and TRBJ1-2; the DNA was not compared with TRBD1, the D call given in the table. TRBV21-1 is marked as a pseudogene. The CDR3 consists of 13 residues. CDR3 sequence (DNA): TGTGCCAGCAGCCCCCGGAGGGGGCATGGCTACACCTTC. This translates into CASSPRRGHGYTF.

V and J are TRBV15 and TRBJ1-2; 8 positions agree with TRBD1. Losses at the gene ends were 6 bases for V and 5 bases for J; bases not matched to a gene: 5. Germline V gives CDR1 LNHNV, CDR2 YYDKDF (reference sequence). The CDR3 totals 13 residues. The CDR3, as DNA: TGTGCCACCAGTCCGGACAGGGAATATGGCTACACCTTC. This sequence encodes CATSPDREYGYTF.

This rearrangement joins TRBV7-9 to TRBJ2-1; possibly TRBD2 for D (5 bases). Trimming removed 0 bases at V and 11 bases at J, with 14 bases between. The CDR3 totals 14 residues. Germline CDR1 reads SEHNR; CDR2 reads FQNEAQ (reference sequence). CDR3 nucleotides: TGTGCCAGCAGCTTAGCCCAGGAGGCGGTGAAGCAGTTCTTC. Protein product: CASSLAQEAVKQFF.

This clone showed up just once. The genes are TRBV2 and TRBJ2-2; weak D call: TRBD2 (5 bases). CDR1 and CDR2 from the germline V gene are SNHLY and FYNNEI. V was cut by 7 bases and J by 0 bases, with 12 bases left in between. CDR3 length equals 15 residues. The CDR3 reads CASKKTTSNTGELFF. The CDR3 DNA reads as TGTGCCAGCAAGAAGACTACTTCGAACACCGGGGAGCTGTTTTTT.

The CDR3 DNA follows: TGTGCCAGCAGTTGGGGGCGGGGGGCCTACGAGCAGTACGTC. Protein product: CASSWGRGAYEQYV. This chain connects TRBV27 to TRBJ2-7, with 8 bases lining up with TRBD2. The CDR3 has 14 amino acids. The germline V gene encodes CDR1 MNHEY and CDR2 SMNVEV (reference sequence). The J segment lost 2 bases and the V segment lost 4 bases, leaving 4 bases of the junction unmatched.

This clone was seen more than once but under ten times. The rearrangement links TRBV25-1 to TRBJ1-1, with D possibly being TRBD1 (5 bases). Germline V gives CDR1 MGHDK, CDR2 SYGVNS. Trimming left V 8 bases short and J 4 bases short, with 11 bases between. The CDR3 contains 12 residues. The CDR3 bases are TGTGCCAGCGGACATTCATTCACTGAAGCTTTCTTT. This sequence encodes CASGHSFTEAFF.

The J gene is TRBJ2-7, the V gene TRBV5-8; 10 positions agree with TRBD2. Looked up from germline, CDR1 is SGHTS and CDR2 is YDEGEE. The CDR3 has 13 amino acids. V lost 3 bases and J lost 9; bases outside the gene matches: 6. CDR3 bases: TGTGCCAGCAGCTGGACTAGCGGACAAGCGCAGTACTTC. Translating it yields CASSWTSGQAQYF.

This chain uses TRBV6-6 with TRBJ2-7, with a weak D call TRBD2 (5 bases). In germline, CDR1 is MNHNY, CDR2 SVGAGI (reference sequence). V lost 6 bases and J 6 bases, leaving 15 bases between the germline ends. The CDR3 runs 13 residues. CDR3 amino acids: CASRGTSPGEQYV. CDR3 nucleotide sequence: TGTGCCAGCAGGGGCACTAGTCCCGGCGAGCAGTACGTC.

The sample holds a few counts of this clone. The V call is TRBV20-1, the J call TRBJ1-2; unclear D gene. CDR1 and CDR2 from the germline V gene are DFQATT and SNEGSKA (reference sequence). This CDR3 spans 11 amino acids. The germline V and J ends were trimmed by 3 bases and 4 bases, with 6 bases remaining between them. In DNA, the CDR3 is TGCAGTGCTAGTGGCAGCTATGGCTACACCTTC. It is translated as CSASGSYGYTF.

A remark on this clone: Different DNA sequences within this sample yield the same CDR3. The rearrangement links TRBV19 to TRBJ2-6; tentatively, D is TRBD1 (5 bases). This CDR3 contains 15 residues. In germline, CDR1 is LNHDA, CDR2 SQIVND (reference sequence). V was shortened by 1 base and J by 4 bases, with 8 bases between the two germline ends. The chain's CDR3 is CASSIGRAGANVLTF. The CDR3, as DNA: TGTGCCAGTAGTATAGGCAGGGCGGGGGCCAACGTCCTGACTTTC. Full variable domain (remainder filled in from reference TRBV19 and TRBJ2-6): DGGITQSPKYLFRKEGQNVTLSCEQNLNHDAMYWYRQDPGQGLRLIYYSQIVNDFQKGDIAEGYSVSREKKESFPLTVTSAQKNPTAFYLCASSIGRAGANVLTFGAGSRLTVL.

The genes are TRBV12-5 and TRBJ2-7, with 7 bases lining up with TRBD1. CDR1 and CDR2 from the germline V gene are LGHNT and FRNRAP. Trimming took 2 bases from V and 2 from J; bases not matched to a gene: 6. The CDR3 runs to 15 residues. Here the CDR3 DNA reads TGTGCTAGTGGTTTGAGACAGGGAACCACCTACGAGCAGTACTTC. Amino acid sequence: CASGLRQGTTYEQYF.

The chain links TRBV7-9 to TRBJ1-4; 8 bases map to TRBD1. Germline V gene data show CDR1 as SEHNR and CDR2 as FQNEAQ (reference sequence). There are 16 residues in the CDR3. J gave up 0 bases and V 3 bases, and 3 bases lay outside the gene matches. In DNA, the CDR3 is TGTGCCAGCAGCTTGACAGGGGCGGCAACTAATGAAAAACTGTTTTTT. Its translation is CASSLTGAATNEKLFF.

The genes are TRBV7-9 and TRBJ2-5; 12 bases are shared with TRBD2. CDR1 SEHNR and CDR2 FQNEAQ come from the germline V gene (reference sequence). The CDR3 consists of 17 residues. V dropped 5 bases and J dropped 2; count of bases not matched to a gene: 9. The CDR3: CASSLGGTSGLQETQYF. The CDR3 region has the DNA TGTGCCAGCAGCCTGGGGGGGACTAGCGGGTTACAAGAGACCCAGTACTTC.

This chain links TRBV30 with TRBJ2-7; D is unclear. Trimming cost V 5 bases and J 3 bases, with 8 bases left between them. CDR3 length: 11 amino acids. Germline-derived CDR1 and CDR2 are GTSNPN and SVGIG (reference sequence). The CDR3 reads CAWSRGYEQYF. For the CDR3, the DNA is TGTGCCTGGTCGCGAGGCTACGAGCAGTACTTC.

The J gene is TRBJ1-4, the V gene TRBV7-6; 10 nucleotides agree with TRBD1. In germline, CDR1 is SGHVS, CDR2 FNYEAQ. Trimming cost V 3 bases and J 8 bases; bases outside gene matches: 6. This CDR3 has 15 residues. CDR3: CASSFRRGQGEKLFF. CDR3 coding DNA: TGTGCCAGCAGCTTCAGGAGGGGACAGGGGGAAAAACTGTTTTTT.

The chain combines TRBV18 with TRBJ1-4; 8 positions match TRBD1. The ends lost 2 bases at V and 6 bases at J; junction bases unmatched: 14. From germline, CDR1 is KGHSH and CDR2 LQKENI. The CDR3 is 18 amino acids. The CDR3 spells CASSPLGSPRGQDEKLFF. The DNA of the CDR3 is TGTGCCAGCTCACCATTAGGATCCCCCAGGGGGCAGGATGAAAAACTGTTTTTT.

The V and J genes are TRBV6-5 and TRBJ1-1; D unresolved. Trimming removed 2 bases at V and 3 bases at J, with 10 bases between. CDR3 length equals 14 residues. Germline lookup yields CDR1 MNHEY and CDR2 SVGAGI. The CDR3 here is CASSYESRDTEAFF. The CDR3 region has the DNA TGTGCCAGCAGTTACGAATCACGGGACACTGAAGCTTTCTTT.

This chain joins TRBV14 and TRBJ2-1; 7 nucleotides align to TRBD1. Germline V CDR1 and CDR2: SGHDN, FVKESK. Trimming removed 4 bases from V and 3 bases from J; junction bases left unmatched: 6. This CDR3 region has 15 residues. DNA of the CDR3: TGTGCCAGCAGCCTCGTGGCAGGGGGCTACAATGAGCAGTTCTTC. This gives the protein CASSLVAGGYNEQFF.

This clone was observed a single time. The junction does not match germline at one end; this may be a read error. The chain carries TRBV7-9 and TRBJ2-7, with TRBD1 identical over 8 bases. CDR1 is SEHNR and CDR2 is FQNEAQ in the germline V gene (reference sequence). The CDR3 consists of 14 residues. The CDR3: CSSSSDRESAEQYF. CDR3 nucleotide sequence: TGTTCCAGCAGCTCGGACAGGGAGTCAGCCGAGCAGTACTTC.

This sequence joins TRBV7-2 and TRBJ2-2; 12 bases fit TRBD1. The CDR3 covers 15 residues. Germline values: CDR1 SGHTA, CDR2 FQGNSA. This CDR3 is CASKTGQGAAGELFF. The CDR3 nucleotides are TGTGCTTCAAAGACGGGACAGGGGGCCGCCGGGGAGCTGTTTTTT.

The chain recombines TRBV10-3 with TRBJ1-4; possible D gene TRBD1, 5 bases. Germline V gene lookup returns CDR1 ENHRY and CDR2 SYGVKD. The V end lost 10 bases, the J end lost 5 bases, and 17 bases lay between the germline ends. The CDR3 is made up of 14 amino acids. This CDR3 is CATAVRATNEKLFF. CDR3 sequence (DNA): TGTGCCACGGCGGTCAGGGCCACCAATGAAAAACTGTTTTTT.